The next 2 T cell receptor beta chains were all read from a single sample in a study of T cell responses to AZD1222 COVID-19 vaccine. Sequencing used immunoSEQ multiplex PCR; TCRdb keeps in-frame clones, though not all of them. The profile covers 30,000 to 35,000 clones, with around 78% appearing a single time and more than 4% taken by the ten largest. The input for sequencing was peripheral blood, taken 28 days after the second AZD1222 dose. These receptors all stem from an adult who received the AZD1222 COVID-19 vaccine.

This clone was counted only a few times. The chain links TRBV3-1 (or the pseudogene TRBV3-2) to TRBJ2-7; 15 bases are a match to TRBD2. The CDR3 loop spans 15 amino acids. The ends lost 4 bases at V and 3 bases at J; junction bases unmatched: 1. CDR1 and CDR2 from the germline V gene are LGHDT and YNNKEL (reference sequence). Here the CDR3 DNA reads TGTGCCAGCAGCCTGGGACTAGCGGGGGGCTACGAGCAGTACTTC. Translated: CASSLGLAGGYEQYF.

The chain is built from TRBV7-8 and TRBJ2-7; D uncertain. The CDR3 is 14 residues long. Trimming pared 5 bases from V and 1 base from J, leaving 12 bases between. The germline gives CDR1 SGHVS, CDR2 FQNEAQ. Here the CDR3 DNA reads TGTGCCAGCAGCGGTGACCTGGATTCCTACGAGCAGTACGTC. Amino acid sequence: CASSGDLDSYEQYV.